The 21 T cell receptor beta chains below were found in one sample sequenced in a study of T cell repertoires in cytomegalovirus infection. TCRdb reanalysed the reads using MiXCR and keeps one entry per CDR3 protein. Of some 150,000 distinct CDR3 sequences listed, about 6.5% are singletons. The material sequenced was PBMCs. These receptors all stem from a human donor in good health (CMV status not recorded). Some clones in this sample may be carry-over from other donors' samples.

This clonotype was detected ten times or more. The chain couples TRBV20-1 to TRBJ2-5; TRBD2 matches 8 bases. Germline CDR1 is DFQATT and CDR2 is SNEGSKA (reference sequence). The CDR3 spans 13 residues. With 5 bases clipped from V and 3 bases from J, the junction kept 5 bases outside the gene matches. The DNA for the CDR3 is TGCAGTGCTCCCCCGCGGGGGGAAGAGACCCAGTACTTC. This encodes CSAPPRGEETQYF.

This clonotype was recorded many times. The chain joins TRBV7-3 to TRBJ2-1; perhaps D is TRBD1 or TRBD2 (6 bases each). Germline-derived CDR1 and CDR2 are SGHTA and FQGTGA. Trimming took 2 bases from V and 7 from J, leaving 15 bases between them. The CDR3 extends over 15 amino acids. The DNA for the CDR3 is TGTGCCAGCAGCTTAGACGGGGGCGCGGGAAATGAGCAGTTCTTC. Residues: CASSLDGGAGNEQFF.

This clonotype came up a few times. This chain joins TRBV29-1 and TRBJ1-3; 8 nucleotides align to TRBD1. CDR1 and CDR2 (germline): SQVTM, ANQGSEA. V lost 4 bases and J lost 8; bases outside the gene matches: 7. CDR3 length equals 13 residues. The CDR3 loop is CSVGGQGADTIYF. The CDR3 bases are TGCAGCGTTGGAGGACAGGGCGCGGACACCATATATTTT.

This clonotype was detected only a few times. The chain is built from TRBV5-1 and TRBJ1-4; TRBD1 matches 8 bases. Germline V gene lookup returns CDR1 SGHRS and CDR2 YFSETQ. The V gene end was trimmed by 4 bases and the J gene end by 4 bases; junction bases not matched to a gene: 6. The CDR3 contains 15 residues. Written as DNA, the CDR3 is TGCGCCAGCAGCAGCACAGGGGGATTTAATGAAAAACTGTTTTTT. Protein product: CASSSTGGFNEKLFF.

This clonotype was seen ten or more times. The rearrangement uses TRBV29-1 and TRBJ1-2; tentatively, D is TRBD1 (5 bases). Trimming shortened V by 7 bases and J by 2 bases, and 14 bases separated the two germline ends. Germline CDR1 SQVTM, CDR2 ANQGSEA. The CDR3 has 13 residues. For the CDR3, the DNA is TGCAGCGCCGGGGAGGGGATCAACTATGGCTACACCTTC. Protein sequence: CSAGEGINYGYTF.

Only a few counts were recorded for this clonotype. The V call is TRBV7-3, the J call TRBJ1-1; D may be TRBD1 (5 bases). Germline V gene data show CDR1 as SGHTA and CDR2 as FQGTGA. This CDR3 comprises 13 residues. V was cut by 5 bases and J by 4 bases, with 11 bases left in between. CDR3 sequence: CASSATGATEAFF. As DNA, the CDR3 is TGTGCCAGCAGCGCAACCGGGGCCACTGAAGCTTTCTTT.

This clonotype was counted at least ten times. The rearrangement uses TRBV2 and TRBJ2-3; tentatively, D is TRBD2 (5 bases). Per germline, CDR1 SNHLY and CDR2 FYNNEI. This CDR3 comprises 14 residues. V lost 7 bases, J lost 1 base, and 12 bases lay in between. The CDR3 spells CASISGFRTDTQYF. As DNA, the CDR3 is TGTGCCAGCATTTCGGGGTTCCGCACAGATACGCAGTATTTT. The variable domain in full, with the rest retrieved from reference TRBV2 and TRBJ2-3, is EPEVTQTPSHQVTQMGQEVILRCVPISNHLYFYWYRQILGQKVEFLVSFYNNEISEKSEIFDDQFSVERPDGSNFTLKIRSTKLEDSAMYFCASISGFRTDTQYFGPGTRLTVL.

This clonotype showed up just a few times. V is TRBV20-1 and J is TRBJ2-3, with 10 nucleotides matching TRBD2. Germline-derived CDR1 and CDR2 are DFQATT and SNEGSKA (reference sequence). Losses at the gene ends were 6 bases for V and 0 bases for J; bases not matched to a gene: 18. This CDR3 contains 19 residues. CDR3 sequence: CSASRLTSGDVLSTDTQYF. DNA for the CDR3: TGCAGTGCCAGCAGACTTACTAGCGGGGATGTATTGAGCACAGATACGCAGTATTTT.

The chain has TRBV12-3 or TRBV12-4 and TRBJ1-5; 7 bases are shared with TRBD1. This CDR3 is built from 15 residues. With V trimmed by 5 bases and J by 1 base, 5 bases remained unmatched. The CDR3 DNA sequence: TGTGCCAGCAGTACTCCGGGACAGAGCAATCAGCCCCAGCATTTT. Its protein is CASSTPGQSNQPQHF.

This clonotype was counted ten times or more. A read error may produce the germline difference seen at one junction end. The CDR3 loop reads CASSLASRDLSF. The DNA for the CDR3 is TGTGCCAGCAGCTTAGCTTCCCGGGACCTCTCCTTC. The V gene is TRBV7-8, the J gene TRBJ2-7; D is perhaps TRBD1 or TRBD2 (5 bases each). The CDR3 consists of 12 residues. Germline-derived CDR1 and CDR2 are SGHVS and FQNEAQ. Based on the CDR3 plus reference TRBV7-8 and TRBJ2-7, the full variable domain is GAGVSQSPRYKVAKRGQDVALRCDPISGHVSLFWYQQALGQGPEFLTYFQNEAQLDKSGLPSDRFFAERPEGSVSTLKIQRTQQEDSAVYLCASSLASRDLSFGPGTRLTVT.

This clonotype was picked up many times. CDR3 coding DNA: TGTGCCAGCACCATGACGGGGGGCTACGGCTACACCTTC. Amino acid sequence: CASTMTGGYGYTF. The J gene is TRBJ1-2, the V gene TRBV7-8; maybe TRBD1 (6 bases). The germline CDR1 and CDR2 sequences are SGHVS and FQNEAQ. The CDR3 is 13 amino acids. The germline V and J ends were trimmed by 7 bases and 8 bases, with 17 bases remaining between them. The complete variable domain, with remaining parts taken from reference TRBV7-8 and TRBJ1-2, reads GAGVSQSPRYKVAKRGQDVALRCDPISGHVSLFWYQQALGQGPEFLTYFQNEAQLDKSGLPSDRFFAERPEGSVSTLKIQRTQQEDSAVYLCASTMTGGYGYTFGSGTRLTVV.

This clonotype was observed at least ten times. The chain combines TRBV12-3 or TRBV12-4 with TRBJ2-3; 8 bases map to TRBD2. J gave up 4 bases and V 5 bases, and 14 bases lay outside the gene matches. The CDR3 spans 17 residues. The CDR3 DNA sequence: TGTGCCAGCAGTACCTATGTCCCGGGGGGGCGGGCAGATACGCAGTATTTT. Residues: CASSTYVPGGRADTQYF.

In this sample, this clonotype turned up many times. The genes are TRBV29-1 and TRBJ2-7; a possible D gene is TRBD1 (5 bases). The V gene lost 5 bases and the J gene lost 0 bases, with 11 bases spanning the gap. The CDR3 sequence is 13 residues long. Germline V gene data show CDR1 as SQVTM and CDR2 as ANQGSEA. CDR3 in amino acids: CSVRGRYSYEQYF. CDR3 DNA: TGCAGCGTTAGGGGTCGATACTCCTACGAGCAGTACTTC.

This clonotype was seen many times. The gene calls are TRBV6-2 or TRBV6-3 and TRBJ2-7, with 13 nucleotides matching TRBD2. V lost 8 bases and J lost 5; bases outside the gene matches: 3. Germline CDR1 and CDR2: MNHEY and SVGEGT. The CDR3 totals 13 residues. The CDR3 region has the DNA TGTGCCAGCCGGACTAGCGGGGGAAACGAGCAGTACTTC. This encodes CASRTSGGNEQYF.

In this sample, this clonotype turned up a few times. V is TRBV5-4 and J is TRBJ2-3; TRBD2 matches 7 bases. The CDR3 extends over 18 amino acids. Looked up from germline, CDR1 is SGHNT and CDR2 is YYREEE (reference sequence). Germline trimming cut 0 bases from V and 5 bases from J; bases unmatched to any gene: 15. In DNA, the CDR3 is TGTGCCAGCAGCTTGGAGCGGAGCGTTTGGGTAGCGGGAGATACGCAGTATTTT. It is translated as CASSLERSVWVAGDTQYF.

This clonotype was recorded a few times. The rearrangement uses TRBV2 and TRBJ2-7, with 7 bases identical to TRBD1. Germline loops: CDR1 SNHLY, CDR2 FYNNEI. After removal of 2 bases from V and 3 bases from J, the junction contained 7 bases not matched to a gene. The CDR3 runs 15 residues. The CDR3 sequence is CASSEPDRVNYEQYF. The CDR3 nucleotides are TGTGCCAGCAGTGAACCCGACAGGGTTAACTACGAGCAGTACTTC. The variable domain in full, completed from reference TRBV2 and TRBJ2-7, reads EPEVTQTPSHQVTQMGQEVILRCVPISNHLYFYWYRQILGQKVEFLVSFYNNEISEKSEIFDDQFSVERPDGSNFTLKIRSTKLEDSAMYFCASSEPDRVNYEQYFGPGTRLTVT.

This chain joins TRBV6-6 and TRBJ2-1; the D gene is possibly TRBD1 (5 bases). Trimming took off 5 bases at V and 7 bases at J, with 12 bases between the two ends. CDR1 is MNHNY and CDR2 is SVGAGI in the germline V gene (reference sequence). The CDR3 covers 13 residues. CDR3 region: CASSPQGLNEQFF. CDR3 DNA sequence: TGTGCCAGCAGTCCCCAGGGTTTGAATGAGCAGTTCTTC.

V gene TRBV19 combines with J gene TRBJ2-5; the match to TRBD1 covers 8 bases. In germline, CDR1 is LNHDA, CDR2 SQIVND (reference sequence). Trimming removed 4 bases from V and 1 base from J; junction bases left unmatched: 8. The CDR3 is made up of 16 amino acids. In DNA form, the CDR3 reads TGTGCCAGTAGTACGGGGGACAGGCCTTCCCAAGAGACCCAGTACTTC. Residues: CASSTGDRPSQETQYF.

CDR3 loop: CASSLGLGEGIAKNIQYF. CDR3 sequence (DNA): TGTGCCAGCAGCTTGGGTTTGGGCGAGGGGATAGCCAAAAACATTCAGTACTTC. The chain carries TRBV5-5 and TRBJ2-4; D could derive from TRBD1 or TRBD2 (5 bases each). The germline V gene encodes CDR1 SGHKS and CDR2 YYEKEE (reference sequence). This CDR3 is built from 18 residues. Trimming pared 0 bases from V and 0 bases from J, leaving 16 bases between.

This clonotype was picked up many times. The V and J genes are TRBV7-9 and TRBJ1-5, with 12 bases that match TRBD1. V trimming: 5 bases; J trimming: 6 bases; junction bases outside the gene matches: 11. Germline CDR1 SEHNR, CDR2 FQNEAQ (reference sequence). The CDR3 runs to 17 residues. CDR3 residues: CASSRGGQGAPSQPQHF. Here the CDR3 DNA reads TGTGCCAGCAGCAGAGGGGGACAGGGGGCCCCCAGTCAGCCCCAGCATTTT.

In this sample, this clonotype turned up many times. This rearrangement joins TRBV7-3 to TRBJ2-1; D assignment may be TRBD1 or TRBD2 (6 bases each). Germline CDR1 reads SGHTA; CDR2 reads FQGTGA. V shed 5 bases and J shed 7 bases, with 9 bases lying between them. The CDR3 extends over 12 amino acids. The CDR3 DNA sequence: TGTGCCAGCAGCATAGGGGGGAATGAGCAGTTCTTC. It codes for CASSIGGNEQFF.